This T cell receptor beta chain was observed in a study of T cell responses to AZD1222 COVID-19 vaccine. Study-wide results and caveats: There were mostly white British donors and more females than males, and clonal diversity was possibly underestimated. Baseline seropositives among AZD1222 recipients totaled only five or six.

Remarks on this clone: Its specificity is not known.

Profiling relied on immunoSEQ multiplex PCR, and the TCRdb table lists in-frame clones only, not all of them. The sample records 250,000 to 300,000 clones, approximately 94% being singletons. Germline V CDR1 and CDR2: MNHEY, SMNVEV (reference sequence). V was pared by 5 bases and J by 4 bases, with 18 bases between. This CDR3 spans 15 amino acids. This TCR was recovered from an adult who received the AZD1222 COVID-19 vaccine. This rearrangement joins TRBV27 to TRBJ2-7; possible D gene TRBD1, 6 bases. This material consisted of peripheral blood, taken 28 days after the second AZD1222 dose. The CDR3 coding sequence is TGTGCCAGCAGTCCCGGCCCAGGGGTGCCTTACGAGCAGTACTTC. This encodes CASSPGPGVPYEQYF.